This T cell receptor (beta chain) came from a study of T cell changes during pregnancy in multiple sclerosis. A single count supports this clone. The CDR3 extends over 13 amino acids. Germline-derived CDR1 and CDR2 are SNHLY and FYNNEI. The V end lost 6 bases, the J end lost 0 bases, and 8 bases lay between the germline ends. Method: immunoSEQ multiplex PCR; TCRdb's copy keeps in-frame clones and lacks some. The data contain almost 50,000 clones, roughly 95% of them singletons. Sequenced here: CD4+ T cells from peripheral blood mononuclear cells, sampled in the third trimester of pregnancy. The sequence was obtained from a female donor with multiple sclerosis, enrolled in a pregnancy study. This sequence joins TRBV2 and TRBJ1-2, with TRBD1 as a possible D gene (6 bases). The CDR3 nucleotides read TGTGCCAGCAGAAAGGGGGCTAACTATGGCTACACCTTC. This codes for CASRKGANYGYTF.